The 20 T cell receptor beta chains listed next were all sequenced from one sample in a study of control samples from healthy donors and cancer patients. TCRdb's table, derived via immunoSEQ multiplex PCR, lists solely in-frame clones and lacks some. Of 150,000 or so clones in the sample, 88% were seen once. Material: blood. These receptors all come from a man aged 18 to 30 in good health.

The chain links TRBV16 to TRBJ2-3; TRBD2 aligns across 9 bases. This CDR3 has 16 amino acids. The V segment lost 6 bases and the J segment 1 base; nucleotides outside the gene matches: 8. Germline V CDR1 and CDR2: KGHSY, FQNENV. Written as DNA, the CDR3 is TGTGCCAGCAGTCTCCTCCAGCGGGGGGGCACAGATACGCAGTATTTT. Amino acid sequence: CASSLLQRGGTDTQYF. The full variable domain, with the rest looked up from reference TRBV16 and TRBJ2-3, is GEEVAQTPKHLVRGEGQKAKLYCAPIKGHSYVFWYQQVLKNEFKFLISFQNENVFDETGMPKERFSAKCLPNSPCSLEIQATKLEDSAVYFCASSLLQRGGTDTQYFGPGTRLTVL.

The V and J genes are TRBV6-5 and TRBJ2-5; D not certain. CDR1 and CDR2 (germline): MNHEY, SVGAGI. Between the trimmed V and J ends, which lost 5 bases and 7 bases, there was a span of 5 bases. This CDR3 region has 10 residues. The CDR3: CASSHATQYF. Here the CDR3 DNA reads TGTGCCAGCAGTCACGCGACCCAGTACTTC.

This chain connects TRBV9 to TRBJ2-3; 7 nucleotides agree with TRBD1. J gave up 2 bases and V 0 bases, and 21 bases lay outside the gene matches. This CDR3 spans 21 amino acids. In germline, CDR1 is SGDLS, CDR2 YYNGEE. As DNA, the CDR3 is TGTGCCAGCAGCGTAGGTATCCCCTTAACAGGGGCCCACACACTCACAGATACGCAGTATTTT. Translated: CASSVGIPLTGAHTLTDTQYF.

This chain uses TRBV18 with TRBJ1-1, with 7 bases aligning to TRBD1. Germline values: CDR1 KGHSH, CDR2 LQKENI. The trim removed 0 bases at V and 5 bases at J, leaving 12 bases unmatched. CDR3 size: 17 residues. CDR3 nucleotides: TGTGCCAGCTCACCACCGTGGAAAAAGACAGGGTTAACTGAAGCTTTCTTT. Translated: CASSPPWKKTGLTEAFF.

The V gene is TRBV28, the J gene TRBJ1-3; 8 bases align to TRBD1. The CDR3 length is 14 residues. The germline V gene encodes CDR1 MDHEN and CDR2 SYDVKM. J lost 3 bases, V lost 4 bases, and 2 bases had no gene match. CDR3 sequence: CASSSQGGGNTIYF. CDR3 nucleotides: TGTGCCAGCAGTTCACAGGGGGGTGGAAACACCATATATTTT.

This clone was seen only once. The chain recombines TRBV5-1 with TRBJ2-3; D is perhaps TRBD1 (6 bases). Trimming took 2 bases from V and 4 from J, leaving 17 bases between them. CDR3 size: 16 residues. The germline V gene has CDR1 SGHRS and CDR2 YFSETQ. CDR3 DNA: TGCGCCAGCAGCTTAATTGCAGGGGCGAGCGCAGATACGCAGTATTTT. Translation gives CASSLIAGASADTQYF.

This chain connects TRBV7-9 to TRBJ2-7, with 8 nucleotides matching TRBD2. There are 15 residues in the CDR3. Unmatched junction bases numbered 7, after V lost 4 bases and J lost 2 bases. Germline V lookup: CDR1 SEHNR, CDR2 FQNEAQ (reference sequence). CDR3 sequence: CASSSFSGAPYEQYF. Here the CDR3 DNA reads TGTGCCAGCAGCTCATTTAGCGGGGCACCCTACGAGCAGTACTTC.

This sequence joins TRBV6-2 or TRBV6-3 and TRBJ1-2; 7 nucleotides match TRBD1. Germline loops: CDR1 MNHEY, CDR2 SVGEGT. After removal of 5 bases from V and 8 bases from J, the junction contained 5 bases not matched to a gene. The CDR3 consists of 12 residues. In nucleotides, the CDR3 is TGTGCCAGCAGTCGACAGGGAGGCGGCTACACCTTC. It yields the protein CASSRQGGGYTF.

The chain employs TRBV7-3 and TRBJ2-2; D uncertain. The CDR3 totals 16 residues. Trimming removed 0 bases from V and 3 bases from J, with 11 bases in between. Germline assignment: CDR1 SGHTA and CDR2 FQGTGA. The CDR3 loop reads CASSLTGGEDTGELFF. In nucleotides, the CDR3 is TGTGCCAGCAGCTTAACGGGTGGGGAAGACACCGGGGAGCTGTTTTTT.

The chain is built from TRBV28 and TRBJ2-7; maybe TRBD2 (7 bases). Germline CDR1 and CDR2: MDHEN and SYDVKM. The CDR3 length is 16 residues. V lost 5 bases and J lost 6, with 23 bases in between. The CDR3 loop is CASSPLPRTAGLEQYF. The CDR3 DNA reads TGTGCCAGCAGTCCACTCCCCCGGACAGCGGGGCTCGAGCAGTACTTC. Looking up the rest from reference TRBV28 and TRBJ2-7 gives the full variable domain: DVKVTQSSRYLVKRTGEKVFLECVQDMDHENMFWYRQDPGLGLRLIYFSYDVKMKEKGDIPEGYSVSREKKERFSLILESASTNQTSMYLCASSPLPRTAGLEQYFGPGTRLTVT.

The genes are TRBV21-1 and TRBJ2-1; TRBD2 is taken as the D call from the table, unchecked against the DNA. TRBV21-1 is recorded as a pseudogene. The CDR3 is made up of 16 amino acids. Here the CDR3 reads CASTPPLQRGGVEQFF. In nucleotides, the CDR3 is TGTGCCAGCACCCCACCACTTCAGCGGGGGGGCGTTGAGCAGTTCTTC.

V is TRBV7-2 and J is TRBJ1-5; D unresolved. This CDR3 region has 17 residues. V lost 1 base, J lost 0 bases, and 13 bases lay in between. Per germline, CDR1 SGHTA and CDR2 FQGNSA. CDR3 nucleotides: TGTGCCAGCAGCTTAGAGGCAGGCTTTTATAGCAATCAGCCCCAGCATTTT. Translation gives CASSLEAGFYSNQPQHF.

V usage is TRBV6-6 and J usage is TRBJ2-3, with TRBD1 identical over 8 bases. Trimming removed 6 bases from V and 3 bases from J; junction bases left unmatched: 5. The CDR3 length is 14 residues. Germline V gene sequence: CDR1 MNHNY, CDR2 SVGAGI (reference sequence). This CDR3 reads CASRNRGATDTQYF. Here the CDR3 DNA reads TGTGCCAGCAGGAACAGGGGGGCAACAGATACGCAGTATTTT.

The rearrangement uses TRBV25-1 and TRBJ2-3; TRBD2 matches 9 bases. Germline V lookup: CDR1 MGHDK, CDR2 SYGVNS. V shed 8 bases and J 11 bases; nucleotides not matched to a gene: 11. The CDR3 runs to 13 residues. The CDR3 DNA follows: TGTGCCAGCCAACCCGGGGCTAGCGGGGTGCAGTATTTT. Translating gives CASQPGASGVQYF.

The V call is TRBV4-2, the J call TRBJ2-1; D is perhaps TRBD2 (5 bases). Trimming left V 0 bases short and J 0 bases short, with 12 bases between. The germline gives CDR1 LGHNA, CDR2 YNFKEQ. This CDR3 spans 17 amino acids. The CDR3 DNA reads TGTGCCAGCAGCCAAGATGGATTAGGGAGCTCCTACAATGAGCAGTTCTTC. It is translated as CASSQDGLGSSYNEQFF.

V is TRBV11-1 and J is TRBJ2-7, with D hard to call. The CDR3 is 12 amino acids. Germline CDR1 reads SGHAT; CDR2 reads FQDESV (reference sequence). The V end was cut by 4 bases, the J end by 3 bases, with 7 bases between. CDR3 sequence reads: CASSSIVYEQYF. The CDR3 bases are TGTGCCAGCAGCTCCATTGTCTACGAGCAGTACTTC.

This chain uses TRBV7-8 with TRBJ1-6; D is ambiguous. Germline V CDR1 and CDR2: SGHVS, FQNEAQ. V was cut by 4 bases and J by 10 bases, with 5 bases left in between. The CDR3 is 11 residues long. DNA of the CDR3: TGTGCCAGCAGCTCTGACTCACCCCTCCACTTT. This gives the protein CASSSDSPLHF.

This sequence joins TRBV29-1 and TRBJ1-2; TRBD1 matches 7 bases. The CDR3 length is 15 residues. Trimming cost V 7 bases and J 3 bases; bases outside gene matches: 14. The germline V gene has CDR1 SQVTM and CDR2 ANQGSEA. The CDR3 reads CSAERLGQQDYGYTF. The CDR3 DNA follows: TGCAGCGCCGAACGCTTGGGACAGCAAGACTATGGCTACACCTTC.

V usage is TRBV24-1 and J usage is TRBJ2-2; TRBD2 matches at 10 bases. The CDR3 extends over 17 amino acids. With V trimmed by 4 bases and J by 2 bases, 6 bases remained unmatched. Germline lookup yields CDR1 KGHDR and CDR2 SFDVKD. For the CDR3, the DNA is TGTGCCACCAGTGACCCTGGACTAGCGGACAACACCGGGGAGCTGTTTTTT. Amino acids: CATSDPGLADNTGELFF.

The chain uses TRBV6-5 and TRBJ1-6, with 9 bases that match TRBD1. The germline V gene has CDR1 MNHEY and CDR2 SVGAGI. The CDR3 has 16 residues. V lost 4 bases, J lost 9 bases, and 10 bases stayed unmatched. CDR3 sequence: CASSFSLGQGLSPLHF. CDR3 DNA: TGTGCCAGCAGTTTCTCATTAGGACAGGGGCTTTCACCCCTCCACTTT.